The clone carrying this T cell receptor beta chain was detected once. The antigen is unknown. This sample also contains other DNA sequences that code for the same CDR3. This sample was taken from a study of shared clonotypes between healthy human individuals. Whole-study context: Participating donors consisted of a couple of women and a few men aged 18 to 49. CD8 memory received one plate per donor, CD8 naive two, CD4 memory three and CD4 naive three. General study findings and limits: Depth was large, yet rarefaction showed that sorted-subset sequencing was incomplete.

The donors, all of them Caucasian adults, lived in Nashville, Tennessee. The CDR3 consists of 14 residues. The V and J ends lost 2 bases and 1 base respectively, with 6 bases between them. Germline V gene lookup returns CDR1 KGHSH and CDR2 LQKENI. Using immunoSEQ multiplex PCR, the repertoire was profiled, and TCRdb retains in-frame clones only, with some absent. The table lists 2,500,000 or so clones, around 92% of them singletons. The V and J genes are TRBV18 and TRBJ1-5, with D unclear. This clonotype was obtained from a man aged 18 to 29 in good health. Some clones in this sample may be carry-over from other donors' samples. Material: naive CD4+ T cells from PBMCs. This sample's subset: CD45RA+ positively selected. CDR3 nucleotide sequence: TGTGCCAGCTCACCATCTGGAAGCAATCAGCCCCAGCATTTT. Translating it yields CASSPSGSNQPQHF. The whole variable domain, remainder taken from reference TRBV18 and TRBJ1-5, is NAGVMQNPRHLVRRRGQEARLRCSPMKGHSHVYWYRQLPEEGLKFMVYLQKENIIDESGMPKERFSAEFPKEGPSILRIQQVVRGDSAAYFCASSPSGSNQPQHFGDGTRLSIL.